This T cell receptor (beta chain) was observed in a study of shared clonotypes between healthy human individuals. Study observations and caveats: Roughly 5% of naive CD4 clonotypes were shared across a few donors. What naive subsets generally showed was a larger estimated richness than memory subsets showed. The study drew on few donors, limiting represented genetic and exposure-history diversity.

Method: immunoSEQ multiplex PCR; TCRdb's copy keeps in-frame clones and lacks some. The sample has 2 million to 2.5 million clones, under 97% seen once. The CDR3 has 13 residues. The trim removed 5 bases at V and 8 bases at J, leaving 7 bases unmatched. The germline V gene encodes CDR1 SGHNT and CDR2 YYREEE (reference sequence). A word on this clone: The antigen remains undetermined.

V and J are TRBV5-4 and TRBJ1-2; 9 bases match TRBD1. The specimen was naive CD4+ T cells sorted from blood. As for subset: CD45RA+ positively selected. The clonotype comes from a man younger than 35 in good health. DNA of the CDR3: TGTGCCAGCAGAAAGACAGGGGGAGGAGGCTACACCTTC. Its protein is CASRKTGGGGYTF.